The 16 T cell receptor beta chains below all came from one sample that was sequenced in a study of patients and donors after allogeneic stem cell transplantation (TCRdb year 2020). Library preparation employed RT-PCR. Sequencing used a NextSeq 550. Starting from the raw public reads, TCRdb applied fastp trimming at Q25, assembled clones with MiXCR and retained in-frame beta chains. Entries that share a CDR3 protein sequence are merged under the most common genes and DNA. The table for this sample lists 400,000 to 450,000 distinct CDR3 sequences; about a sixth of them were counted only once. The top ten hold 6.5% to 7.5% of the sample. Specimen: blood, either unsorted or a sorted T cell fraction (not recorded which). The receptors stem from a human donor who was either an allogeneic HSCT recipient or a stem cell or donor lymphocyte infusion donor (not recorded which). It is not recorded whose cells these are; they may come from a transplant donor.

This clonotype was found a few times. The rearrangement joins TRBV5-1 to TRBJ2-5, with TRBD1 matching over 9 bases. The CDR3 runs 16 residues. The germline V gene has CDR1 SGHRS and CDR2 YFSETQ. V gave up 0 bases and J gave up 5 bases; unmatched junction bases: 8. This CDR3 is CASSLAGTGIGETQYF. In DNA form, the CDR3 reads TGCGCCAGCAGCTTGGCCGGGACAGGGATCGGGGAGACCCAGTACTTC.

The chain combines TRBV7-9 with TRBJ1-1; no firm D call. This CDR3 contains 16 residues. Germline loops: CDR1 SEHNR, CDR2 FQNEAQ (reference sequence). V was trimmed by 5 bases and J by 1 base, leaving 17 bases between them. The DNA for the CDR3 is TGTGCCAGCAGCCGGTTTAGTCCCCTAAGGAACACTGAAGCTTTCTTT. Translating gives CASSRFSPLRNTEAFF.

The CDR3 is CASSPAGQGANGYTF. Written as DNA, the CDR3 is TGTGCCAGCTCACCGGCGGGACAGGGGGCTAATGGCTACACCTTC. The chain uses TRBV18 and TRBJ1-2, with 12 bases lining up with TRBD1. Trimming removed 3 bases from V and 6 bases from J; junction bases left unmatched: 5. CDR3 length: 15 amino acids. Germline CDR1 is KGHSH and CDR2 is LQKENI.

This clonotype was counted a few times. The chain has TRBV12-3 or TRBV12-4 and TRBJ1-6; tentative D call: TRBD1 (5 bases). V lost 4 bases and J 10 bases, leaving 11 bases between the germline ends. This CDR3 contains 13 residues. CDR3 coding DNA: TGTGCCAGCAGTTCAGGGACTAGGTCACCCCTCCACTTT. Its translation: CASSSGTRSPLHF.

The rearrangement uses TRBV18 and TRBJ2-3, with 11 bases fitting TRBD2. From germline, CDR1 is KGHSH and CDR2 LQKENI. This CDR3 comprises 16 residues. V dropped 6 bases and J dropped 3; count of bases not matched to a gene: 8. The CDR3 here is CASSTTRLAGTDTQYF. The DNA of the CDR3 is TGTGCCAGCTCCACCACGCGACTAGCGGGGACAGATACGCAGTATTTT. The full variable domain, with the rest looked up from reference TRBV18 and TRBJ2-3, is NAGVMQNPRHLVRRRGQEARLRCSPMKGHSHVYWYRQLPEEGLKFMVYLQKENIIDESGMPKERFSAEFPKEGPSILRIQQVVRGDSAAYFCASSTTRLAGTDTQYFGPGTRLTVL.

This clonotype was seen many times. This rearrangement joins TRBV18 to TRBJ1-6; 7 bases match TRBD1. V lost 1 base, J lost 8 bases, and 2 bases stayed unmatched. The V gene's germline CDR1 is KGHSH and CDR2 LQKENI. The CDR3 runs 14 residues. The CDR3 loop is CASSPQGQHSPLHF. CDR3 DNA: TGTGCCAGCTCACCACAGGGACAGCATTCACCCCTCCACTTT.

This clonotype was picked up many times. The chain links TRBV5-1 to TRBJ2-1; D gene ambiguous. Germline V gives CDR1 SGHRS, CDR2 YFSETQ. The CDR3 runs to 14 residues. V gave up 0 bases and J gave up 5 bases, with 9 bases separating them. The CDR3 DNA is TGCGCCAGCAGCTTGGAGGCAGCTAACAATGAGCAGTTCTTC. This translates into CASSLEAANNEQFF.

This clonotype came up many times. The CDR3: CSAIGLAGGVSYEQYF. In DNA form, the CDR3 reads TGCAGTGCTATAGGACTAGCGGGAGGTGTGTCCTACGAGCAGTACTTC. The rearrangement joins TRBV20-1 to TRBJ2-7; TRBD2 aligns across 14 bases. CDR3 length equals 16 residues. The V segment lost 4 bases and the J segment 1 base; nucleotides outside the gene matches: 6. The germline CDR1 and CDR2 sequences are DFQATT and SNEGSKA (reference sequence).

This chain uses TRBV6-1 with TRBJ2-1; 9 bases match TRBD2. This CDR3 has 16 residues. The V gene's germline CDR1 is MNHNS and CDR2 SASEGT. The trim removed 0 bases at V and 4 bases at J, leaving 4 bases unmatched. As DNA, the CDR3 is TGTGCCAGCAGTGAAGCGCTAGCGGGGTATTACAATGAGCAGTTCTTC. Translation gives CASSEALAGYYNEQFF.

The rearrangement joins TRBV12-3 or TRBV12-4 to TRBJ2-3; D not resolved. The V and J ends lost 8 bases and 1 base respectively, with 10 bases between them. The CDR3 sequence is 13 residues long. The CDR3 reads CASGFIGTDTQYF. In DNA form, the CDR3 reads TGTGCCAGCGGATTTATCGGCACAGATACGCAGTATTTT.

For the CDR3, the DNA is TGCGCCAGGATTCCTCGGGACCTACCCTACGAGCAGTACTTC. Residues: CARIPRDLPYEQYF. This chain connects TRBV5-1 to TRBJ2-7; either TRBD1 or TRBD2 may fit D (5 bases each). The germline V and J ends were trimmed by 8 bases and 2 bases, with 17 bases remaining between them. Germline-derived CDR1 and CDR2 are SGHRS and YFSETQ. The CDR3 is made up of 14 amino acids.

Concerning this clonotype itself: Germline and junction disagree at one end, which may indicate a read error. This sequence joins TRBV12-3 or TRBV12-4 and TRBJ1-6; no firm D call. The CDR3 length is 16 residues. The CDR3 coding sequence is TGTGCCATCAGTAGGCGACACCCTGAAGATAATTCACCCCTCCACTTT. Protein: CAISRRHPEDNSPLHF.

This clonotype was recorded at least ten times. The chain has TRBV7-2 and TRBJ2-2, with a weak D call TRBD2 (5 bases). Germline CDR1 reads SGHTA; CDR2 reads FQGNSA. V was shortened by 1 base and J by 1 base, with 7 bases between the two germline ends. The CDR3 is made up of 15 amino acids. In nucleotides, the CDR3 is TGTGCCAGCAGCTTAGTTGGAGGGAACACCGGGGAGCTGTTTTTT. Its translation: CASSLVGGNTGELFF.

This clonotype has a handful of counts. The rearrangement links TRBV19 to TRBJ1-2; D possibly corresponds to TRBD1 (6 bases). V gave up 1 base and J gave up 0 bases, with 12 bases separating them. Germline assignment: CDR1 LNHDA and CDR2 SQIVND (reference sequence). The CDR3 spans 16 residues. The CDR3 nucleotides are TGTGCCAGTAGTATAGGTGGGACACAGCCTAACTATGGCTACACCTTC. This gives the protein CASSIGGTQPNYGYTF.

The V and J genes are TRBV5-1 and TRBJ2-3, with D maybe TRBD1 (6 bases). Germline V gene data show CDR1 as SGHRS and CDR2 as YFSETQ. The V end was cut by 0 bases, the J end by 6 bases, with 17 bases between. This CDR3 has 16 amino acids. CDR3 sequence (DNA): TGCGCCAGCAGCTTGGGGGTTAAACAGGGTATGGATACGCAGTATTTT. As protein: CASSLGVKQGMDTQYF.

The chain combines TRBV18 with TRBJ2-1; TRBD2 aligns across 14 bases. After removal of 3 bases from V and 10 bases from J, the junction contained 5 bases not matched to a gene. Germline assignment: CDR1 KGHSH and CDR2 LQKENI. The CDR3 is 15 amino acids. CDR3 bases: TGTGCCAGCTCACCCCCGGGACTAGCGGGAGTGGAGCAGTTCTTC. Its translation is CASSPPGLAGVEQFF.